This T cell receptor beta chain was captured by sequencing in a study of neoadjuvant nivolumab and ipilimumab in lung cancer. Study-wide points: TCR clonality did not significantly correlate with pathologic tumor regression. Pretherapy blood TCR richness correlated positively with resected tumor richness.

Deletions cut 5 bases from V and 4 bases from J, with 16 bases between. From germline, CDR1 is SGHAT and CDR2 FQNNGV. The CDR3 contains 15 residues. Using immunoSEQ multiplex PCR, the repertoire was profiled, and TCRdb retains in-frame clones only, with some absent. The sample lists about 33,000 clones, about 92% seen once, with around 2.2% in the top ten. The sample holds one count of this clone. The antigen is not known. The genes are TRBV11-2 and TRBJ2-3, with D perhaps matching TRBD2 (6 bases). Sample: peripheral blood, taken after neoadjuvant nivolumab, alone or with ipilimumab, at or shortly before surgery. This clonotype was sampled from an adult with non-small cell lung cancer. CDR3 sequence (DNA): TGTGCCAGCAGCCAAAGGGAGGCTCGACCAGATACGCAGTATTTT. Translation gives CASSQREARPDTQYF.